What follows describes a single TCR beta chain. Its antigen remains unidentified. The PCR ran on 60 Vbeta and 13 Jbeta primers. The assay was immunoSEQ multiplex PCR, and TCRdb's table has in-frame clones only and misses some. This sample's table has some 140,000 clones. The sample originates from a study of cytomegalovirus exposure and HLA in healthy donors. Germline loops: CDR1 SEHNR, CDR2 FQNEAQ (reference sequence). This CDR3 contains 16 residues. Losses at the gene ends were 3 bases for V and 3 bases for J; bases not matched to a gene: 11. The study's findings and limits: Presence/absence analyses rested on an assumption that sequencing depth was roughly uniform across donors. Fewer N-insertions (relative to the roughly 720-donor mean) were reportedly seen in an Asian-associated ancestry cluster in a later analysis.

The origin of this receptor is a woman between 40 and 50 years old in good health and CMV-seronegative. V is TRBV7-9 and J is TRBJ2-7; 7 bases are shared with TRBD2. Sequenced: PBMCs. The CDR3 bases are TGTGCCAGCAGCTTCCCCCGGGGCGGGGGAAGCTACGAGCAGTACTTC. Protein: CASSFPRGGGSYEQYF.